This TCR beta chain appears in the sequencing data of a study of identical twins. Regarding the study as a whole: Among out-of-frame alpha sequences shared by twins, low generation probability occurred in excess. The study reached conclusions through statistical analysis that was cross-sectional, not following the same donors. Models underpredicted monozygotic twin sharing of out-of-frame TCR alpha.

Trimming pared 0 bases from V and 5 bases from J, leaving 10 bases between. Germline CDR1 reads KGHSH; CDR2 reads LQKENI. CDR3 length: 14 amino acids. For this clonotype: Its antigen is unidentified.

TCRdb re-derived calls from the 5' RACE reads in MiXCR, one entry per CDR3 protein. The sample shows 500,000 or so distinct CDR3 sequences, approximately 15% of them seen only once. The data also belong to a second study, concerning yellow fever vaccine responses in identical twins.

This sequence originates from a woman aged 18-30 years in good health. The source material was CD4+ T cells sorted from blood. The chain combines TRBV18 with TRBJ2-5; no reliable D call. This chain's CDR3 is CASSPPARSETQYF. The CDR3 bases are TGTGCCAGCTCACCACCGGCGCGGTCCGAGACCCAGTACTTC.